These T cell receptor beta chains were read from a single sample in a study of regulatory and conventional T cells in RAG deficiency. The protocol was immunoSEQ multiplex PCR, while the TCRdb copy is restricted to in-frame clones and leaves out a portion. There are 8,700 or so clones in the sample; around 82% occur only once, and about 35% lies in the top ten. This sample was shared with a second study, whose subject was regulatory T cells.

Sequencing was carried out using CD8+ T cells sorted from blood. These receptors all come from a human donor in good health. The CDR3 runs from the conserved cysteine through the conserved F or W. A D gene is named only where the DNA matches it firmly. Rows may omit the clone size; those that give it use once, few, many or a size class.

DNA | CDR3 | V | size | J | length | D
TGTGCCAGCAGTGAAATTCCCGGCGCCACAGGGTACATGAACACTGAAGCTTTCTTT | CASSEIPGATGYMNTEAFF | TRBV6-1 | NA | TRBJ1-1 | 19 | NA
NA | CASSKHVGQGSYEQYF | TRBV21-1 | NA | TRBJ2-7 | 16 | NA
TGTGCCAGCATCAACTCTGGACAAGACGGAACTTTCCAAGAGACCCAGTACTTC | CASINSGQDGTFQETQYF | TRBV28 | NA | TRBJ2-5 | 18 | NA
TGTGCCAGCAGTGTCGGACAGGGGGTCCACGAGCAGTACTTC | CASSVGQGVHEQYF | TRBV5-4 | NA | TRBJ2-7 | 14 | TRBD1
TGTGCCAGCACCACGGACTGGGAAGATACGCAGTATTTT | CASTTDWEDTQYF | TRBV13 | NA | TRBJ2-3 | 13 | NA
TGTGCCAGCAGCCACCGGGACCTAGATTTGACTGAAGCTTTCTTT | CASSHRDLDLTEAFF | TRBV7-6 | NA | TRBJ1-1 | 15 | NA
TGTGCCAGCAGCCAATGGGACAGCACTGAAGCTTTCTTT | CASSQWDSTEAFF | TRBV16 | NA | TRBJ1-1 | 13 | TRBD1
TGTGCCAGCAGTGAAAGCGGGAGCTCCTACAATGAGCAGTTCTTC | CASSESGSSYNEQFF | TRBV9 | few | TRBJ2-1 | 15 | TRBD2
TGTGCCAGCAGCGCACACCGGGCGGGGGGTAGGGGTCAGCCCCAGCATTTT | CASSAHRAGGRGQPQHF | TRBV7-8 | few | TRBJ1-5 | 17 | NA
TGTGCCAGCAGCTTATCCTTGACTAGCGGGAGGGTTCAAGAGACCCAGTACTTC | CASSLSLTSGRVQETQYF | TRBV11-2 | NA | TRBJ2-5 | 18 | TRBD2
TGTGCCAGCAGCCCGCTAGCGGGGGGAAGCACAGATACGCAGTATTTT | CASSPLAGGSTDTQYF | TRBV9 | NA | TRBJ2-3 | 16 | TRBD2
TGTGCCAGCAGCACCCACAGGGGGACTGGGGCCAACGTCCTGACTTTC | CASSTHRGTGANVLTF | TRBV9 | NA | TRBJ2-6 | 16 | TRBD1
TGTGCCAGCAGCTTAAGGGGACGGAGGGACCTGAACACCGGGGAGCTGTTTTTT | CASSLRGRRDLNTGELFF | TRBV7-3 | NA | TRBJ2-2 | 18 | NA
TGTGCCAGCAGCTTAGAGGAGGGGGACTACAGAACCTACGAGCAGTACTTC | CASSLEEGDYRTYEQYF | TRBV7-2 | NA | TRBJ2-7 | 17 | NA
TGTGCCAGCAGTGACACGGGTGGCTACGAGCAGTACTTC | CASSDTGGYEQYF | TRBV25-1 | few | TRBJ2-7 | 13 | NA
TGCGCCAGCAGCTTGACAGGGAGGCCCGGGGAGCTGTTTTTT | CASSLTGRPGELFF | TRBV5-1 | NA | TRBJ2-2 | 14 | NA
TGCGCCAGCCAGACTGGCGGGGAGCTGTTTTTT | CASQTGGELFF | TRBV5-1 | NA | TRBJ2-2 | 11 | NA
TGTGCCAGTAGTATCTTAGGTGCTAGCACAGATACGCAGTATTTT | CASSILGASTDTQYF | TRBV19 | NA | TRBJ2-3 | 15 | NA
TGTGCCAGCAGCTTAGAGGCTAGCGGAACCTACGAGCAGTACTTC | CASSLEASGTYEQYF | TRBV7-9 | NA | TRBJ2-7 | 15 | TRBD2
TGTGCCAGTAGTTGGACAGCTGACATGAACACTGAAGCTTTCTTT | CASSWTADMNTEAFF | TRBV19 | few | TRBJ1-1 | 15 | NA
TGTGCCAGCAGCTCCACATTAGCGGCGAACACCGGGGAGCTGTTTTTT | CASSSTLAANTGELFF | TRBV7-9 | NA | TRBJ2-2 | 16 | NA
TGCGCCAGCAGCCTCAGTGGAATGAACACTGAAGCTTTCTTT | CASSLSGMNTEAFF | TRBV4-1 | NA | TRBJ1-1 | 14 | NA
TGCGCCAGCAGCTTGGGAGAGAAGCAGTACTTC | CASSLGEKQYF | TRBV5-1 | NA | TRBJ2-5 | 11 | NA
TGTGCCAGCACCCTTAGTTATAGCAATCAGCCCCAGCATTTT | CASTLSYSNQPQHF | TRBV2 | NA | TRBJ1-5 | 14 | NA
TGTGCCAGCAGTTTAGGGGACAGATACGAGCAGTACTTC | CASSLGDRYEQYF | TRBV27 | NA | TRBJ2-7 | 13 | TRBD1
TGTGCCAGTAGTATTGTTAGCGGGAGTTTTGAGCAGTTCTTC | CASSIVSGSFEQFF | TRBV19 | once | TRBJ2-1 | 14 | TRBD2
TGTGCCAGCAGAGGACAGTCCTACCAGCAGTACTTC | CASRGQSYQQYF | TRBV19 | few | TRBJ2-7 | 12 | NA
TGTGCCAGCAGCTTAGGAGGGGGACTACAGACCCAGTACTTC | CASSLGGGLQTQYF | TRBV11-3 | NA | TRBJ2-5 | 14 | NA
TGCGCCAGCAGCCAACCGGACGCACCTAATGAAAAACTGTTTTTT | CASSQPDAPNEKLFF | TRBV5-1 | NA | TRBJ1-4 | 15 | NA
TGTGCCAGTAGTGCCGGACTAGCGGAGTACGAGCAGTACTTC | CASSAGLAEYEQYF | TRBV19 | NA | TRBJ2-7 | 14 | TRBD2
TGTGCCAGCAGCTTACCCCCGGGACTAGCTGTCCCAGATACGCAGTATTTT | CASSLPPGLAVPDTQYF | TRBV7-6 | once | TRBJ2-3 | 17 | TRBD2
TGTGCCATCAGTTATATTTACAGCCATCAGCCCCAGCATTTT | CAISYIYSHQPQHF | TRBV10-3 | NA | TRBJ1-5 | 14 | NA
TGTGCCAGCAGTGATCTTTGGCTGGAGCAGAACACTGAAGCTTTCTTT | CASSDLWLEQNTEAFF | TRBV6-1 | NA | TRBJ1-1 | 16 | NA
TGTGCCAGCAGTTACAACGCCAGGGTAGAGCTGTTTTTT | CASSYNARVELFF | TRBV6-5 | NA | TRBJ2-2 | 13 | NA
TGCGCCAGCAGACAGGGACAGGGAATTAACACTGAAGCTTTCTTT | CASRQGQGINTEAFF | TRBV5-1 | NA | TRBJ1-1 | 15 | TRBD1
TGTGCCAGCAGTGAAGCGAGGAGCTACGAGCAGTACTTC | CASSEARSYEQYF | TRBV2 | NA | TRBJ2-7 | 13 | NA
TGTGCCAGCAGTTCCCTGGGTTCACCCCTCCACTTT | CASSSLGSPLHF | TRBV27 | NA | TRBJ1-6 | 12 | NA
TGTGCCAGCGGGGACGCATCCTACGAGCAGTACTTC | CASGDASYEQYF | TRBV27 | NA | TRBJ2-7 | 12 | NA
TGCGCCAGCAGCTTGGTACAGGGGCGCACTATCTATGGCTACACCTTC | CASSLVQGRTIYGYTF | TRBV5-1 | NA | TRBJ1-2 | 16 | TRBD1
TGTGCCAGCAGCTTAAGTTACACCGGGGAGCTGTTTTTT | CASSLSYTGELFF | TRBV7-3 | NA | TRBJ2-2 | 13 | NA
TGTGCCAGCAGCTTGGAGGCTACCCTTCCCGCAGATACGCAGTATTTT | CASSLEATLPADTQYF | TRBV7-2 | NA | TRBJ2-3 | 16 | NA
TGTGCCAGCAGCTCCCAGCTGGCAGAGACCTACGAGCAGTACTTC | CASSSQLAETYEQYF | TRBV5-6 | medium-sized | TRBJ2-7 | 15 | NA
TGCGCCAGCAGCTTGGGGACAGGGGGCTACGAGCAGTACTTC | CASSLGTGGYEQYF | TRBV5-1 | NA | TRBJ2-7 | 14 | TRBD1
TGTGCCAGCGCTTCAGGGTATGGCTACACCTTC | CASASGYGYTF | TRBV9 | NA | TRBJ1-2 | 11 | NA
TGTGCCAGCAGCGTAACCGGGACAGGGGACGAGCAGTACTTC | CASSVTGTGDEQYF | TRBV9 | few | TRBJ2-7 | 14 | TRBD1
TGTGCCAGCAGGGGACTAGCGGGAGCGTTAGGCAATGAGCAGTTCTTC | CASRGLAGALGNEQFF | TRBV27 | NA | TRBJ2-1 | 16 | TRBD2
TGTGCCAGCAGCTTAGTGAAGTTGGGCACTGAAGCTTTCTTT | CASSLVKLGTEAFF | TRBV11-3 | few | TRBJ1-1 | 14 | NA
TGTGCCAGCAGCTTCCGGGACCGGGGGTGGGATACGCAGTATTTT | CASSFRDRGWDTQYF | TRBV13 | few | TRBJ2-3 | 15 | NA
TGCGCCAGCAGCCAAGGGACTGGCTACACCTTC | CASSQGTGYTF | TRBV4-1 | large | TRBJ1-2 | 11 | NA
TGTGCCAGCAGGGGGAGGCAGGGAAACACCGGGGAGCTGTTTTTT | CASRGRQGNTGELFF | TRBV7-9 | NA | TRBJ2-2 | 15 | NA
TGTGCCAGCAGTTTTCAACTAGCGGTTTCTAGCACAGATACGCAGTATTTT | CASSFQLAVSSTDTQYF | TRBV27 | NA | TRBJ2-3 | 17 | TRBD2
TGCGCCAGCAGCCAAGTCGGTCGGCAGCGGGAAGCTTTCTTT | CASSQVGRQREAFF | TRBV4-1 | once | TRBJ1-1 | 14 | NA
TGCGCCAGCAGCCAAGAGCCGCCCCCAACCTACGAGCAGTACTTC | CASSQEPPPTYEQYF | TRBV4-1 | NA | TRBJ2-7 | 15 | NA
TGTGCCAGCAGCGGGGGGATCTCTGGAAACACCATATATTTT | CASSGGISGNTIYF | TRBV9 | NA | TRBJ1-3 | 14 | NA
TGTGCCAGCAGCTCCATGACTAGCGGGGGCCCCAACACCGGGGAGCTGTTTTTT | CASSSMTSGGPNTGELFF | TRBV7-9 | NA | TRBJ2-2 | 18 | TRBD2
TGTGCCAGCAGCTTAGGCGCGGGAGTGGAGGATACGCAGTATTTT | CASSLGAGVEDTQYF | TRBV7-9 | NA | TRBJ2-3 | 15 | TRBD2
TGTGCCACCAGCAGAGCTTCTAGGAAAATAGACGAGCAGTACTTC | CATSRASRKIDEQYF | TRBV15 | once | TRBJ2-7 | 15 | NA
TGTGCCAGCAGCTCCCACGACCTACAGGGGCCCTCTTCACCCCTCCACTTT | CASSSHDLQGPSSPLHF | TRBV5-5 | once | TRBJ1-6 | 17 | TRBD1
TGCGCCAGCAGCCAGGATAGGGACAGGCTCGCCGGGGAGCTGTTTTTT | CASSQDRDRLAGELFF | TRBV4-1 | NA | TRBJ2-2 | 16 | TRBD1
TGCGCCAGCAGCTTGGCAGCAGGGATGATGAACACTGAAGCTTTCTTT | CASSLAAGMMNTEAFF | TRBV5-1 | NA | TRBJ1-1 | 16 | NA